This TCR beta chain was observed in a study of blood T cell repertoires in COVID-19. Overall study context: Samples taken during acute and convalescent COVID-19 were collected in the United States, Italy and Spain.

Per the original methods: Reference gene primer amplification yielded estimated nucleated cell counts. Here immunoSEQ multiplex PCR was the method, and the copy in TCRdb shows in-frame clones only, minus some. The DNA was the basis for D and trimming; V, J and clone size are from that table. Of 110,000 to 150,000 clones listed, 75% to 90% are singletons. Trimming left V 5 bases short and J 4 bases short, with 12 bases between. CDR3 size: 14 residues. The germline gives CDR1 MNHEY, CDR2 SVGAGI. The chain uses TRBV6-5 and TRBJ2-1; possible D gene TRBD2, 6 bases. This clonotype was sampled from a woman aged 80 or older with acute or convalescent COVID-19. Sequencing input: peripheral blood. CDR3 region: CASSKSGTYNEQFF. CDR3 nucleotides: TGTGCCAGCAGTAAATCCGGGACTTACAATGAGCAGTTCTTC.